Shown below are 18 T cell receptor beta chains from a single sample sequenced in a study of radiotherapy plus CTLA-4 blockade in lung cancer. Measured with immunoSEQ multiplex PCR; TCRdb has only the in-frame clones, and not every one. In the table there are around 120,000 clones, about 77% of which are singletons. The sequenced sample was peripheral blood, obtained from a patient treated with radiotherapy plus ipilimumab. The receptors derive from a human donor with non-small cell lung cancer who had a partial response to radiotherapy plus ipilimumab.

This clone was picked up many times. This rearrangement joins TRBV9 to TRBJ2-7; 8 bases line up with TRBD2. V shed 0 bases and J 7 bases; nucleotides not matched to a gene: 12. In germline, CDR1 is SGDLS, CDR2 YYNGEE. The CDR3 has 16 amino acids. CDR3 amino acids: CASSVDTGLGGEEQYF. The CDR3 DNA follows: TGTGCCAGCAGCGTAGATACGGGACTAGGTGGGGAGGAGCAGTACTTC.

The rearrangement uses TRBV6-1 and TRBJ2-3, with D perhaps matching TRBD2 (6 bases). The V end lost 8 bases, the J end lost 2 bases, and 14 bases lay between the germline ends. This CDR3 has 14 amino acids. The germline V gene has CDR1 MNHNS and CDR2 SASEGT. CDR3 in amino acids: CASQKDYTTDTQYF. Written as DNA, the CDR3 is TGTGCCAGCCAGAAGGACTATACCACAGATACGCAGTATTTT.

This clone was detected only a few times. The genes are TRBV6-1 and TRBJ1-1; TRBD1 agrees at 9 bases. The CDR3 has 16 residues. V gave up 1 base and J gave up 4 bases; unmatched junction bases: 7. Germline V gene sequence: CDR1 MNHNS, CDR2 SASEGT. CDR3 region: CASSEVIVQGATEAFF. In DNA form, the CDR3 reads TGTGCCAGCAGTGAAGTCATTGTACAGGGGGCCACTGAAGCTTTCTTT.

The chain uses TRBV6-1 and TRBJ1-3; D is undetermined. The CDR3 totals 15 residues. The germline V gene has CDR1 MNHNS and CDR2 SASEGT. Trimming took off 0 bases at V and 0 bases at J, with 6 bases between the two ends. CDR3 amino acids: CASSEAWSSGNTIYF. CDR3 in DNA: TGTGCCAGCAGTGAAGCCTGGAGCTCTGGAAACACCATATATTTT.

This clone has more than one count but fewer than ten. The J gene is TRBJ2-6, the V gene TRBV5-5; 8 nucleotides agree with TRBD1. CDR3 length equals 18 residues. The V gene end was trimmed by 4 bases and the J gene end by 0 bases; junction bases not matched to a gene: 9. Germline V gene data show CDR1 as SGHKS and CDR2 as YYEKEE (reference sequence). The CDR3 protein is CASSQTTGEPSGANVLTF. In DNA, the CDR3 is TGTGCCAGCAGCCAAACGACAGGGGAACCCTCTGGGGCCAACGTCCTGACTTTC.

The V and J genes are TRBV6-1 and TRBJ1-2, with D maybe TRBD1 (6 bases). Per germline, CDR1 MNHNS and CDR2 SASEGT. V dropped 5 bases and J dropped 7 bases, with 11 bases sitting between them. CDR3 length: 12 residues. Here the CDR3 reads CASSRQEGGYTF. In DNA, the CDR3 is TGTGCCAGCAGTCGACAGGAAGGTGGCTACACCTTC.

V is TRBV6-5 and J is TRBJ2-1; 11 positions agree with TRBD2. The CDR3 length is 15 residues. Trimming at V came to 0 bases and at J to 14 bases, leaving 9 bases not matched to a gene. CDR1 is MNHEY, CDR2 SVGAGI, per germline. CDR3 coding DNA: TGTGCCAGCAGTTACTCGAATCTAGCGGGAGGTTTGGAGTTCTTC. Translating it yields CASSYSNLAGGLEFF.

The chain links TRBV2 to TRBJ2-2, with 8 bases fitting TRBD2. This CDR3 region has 13 residues. Germline lookup yields CDR1 SNHLY and CDR2 FYNNEI. J was trimmed by 6 bases and V by 7 bases; bases with no gene match: 4. The CDR3 coding sequence is TGTGCCAGCACCCTGACTAGCGCCGGGGAGCTGTTTTTT. This translates into CASTLTSAGELFF.

The V call is TRBV28, the J call TRBJ1-5; 7 bases map to TRBD1. The CDR3 contains 16 residues. Germline trimming cut 5 bases from V and 3 bases from J; bases unmatched to any gene: 10. Germline lookup yields CDR1 MDHEN and CDR2 SYDVKM. The CDR3 spells CASSPRTGQSNQPQHF. CDR3 coding DNA: TGTGCCAGCAGTCCAAGGACAGGTCAGTCCAATCAGCCCCAGCATTTT.

CDR3 in DNA: TGCGCCAGTGGAAGGGGACAGGGGTCTTTAGAGACCCAGTACTTC. It specifies CASGRGQGSLETQYF. V usage is TRBV4-3 and J usage is TRBJ2-5; the match to TRBD1 covers 10 bases. V was clipped by 9 bases and J by 4 bases; unmatched bases: 11. CDR3 size: 15 residues. Germline-derived CDR1 and CDR2 are LGHNA and YSLEER.

J is TRBJ2-7 and V is TRBV2; TRBD1 matches at 8 bases. After removal of 6 bases from V and 1 base from J, the junction contained 8 bases not matched to a gene. Germline CDR1 reads SNHLY; CDR2 reads FYNNEI. This CDR3 is built from 15 residues. The CDR3 reads CASRGDRGSSYEQYF. The CDR3 DNA reads TGTGCCAGCAGAGGCGACAGGGGATCGTCCTACGAGCAGTACTTC.

CDR3 sequence reads: CACRKLTLWDRRREQFF. The CDR3 region has the DNA TGTGCCTGTCGAAAGTTAACGCTCTGGGACAGACGACGGGAGCAGTTCTTC. The J gene is TRBJ2-1, the V gene TRBV30, with 7 bases identical to TRBD1. Germline loops: CDR1 GTSNPN, CDR2 SVGIG (reference sequence). The CDR3 covers 17 residues. V trimming: 6 bases; J trimming: 10 bases; junction bases outside the gene matches: 24.

This chain joins TRBV19 and TRBJ1-5; no definite D call. Germline loops: CDR1 LNHDA, CDR2 SQIVND (reference sequence). The CDR3 runs to 15 residues. Trimming left V 5 bases short and J 4 bases short, with 15 bases between. CDR3 in DNA: TGTGCCAGTAGTCTCACGTCAGTAAGAAATCAGCCCCAGCATTTT. Amino acids: CASSLTSVRNQPQHF.

The V gene is TRBV19, the J gene TRBJ1-2; possible D gene TRBD1, 5 bases. CDR3 length: 15 residues. Germline assignment: CDR1 LNHDA and CDR2 SQIVND (reference sequence). Trimming cost V 4 bases and J 6 bases, with 18 bases left between them. The CDR3 nucleotides are TGTGCCAGTAGTAGAGAATGGGCCAGGGTGAATGGCTACACCTTC. Translated: CASSREWARVNGYTF.

As concerns this clone: Other DNA variants within this sample encode the same CDR3. V gene TRBV6-5 combines with J gene TRBJ2-1; possibly TRBD1 for D (6 bases). The CDR3 runs to 15 residues. Germline values: CDR1 MNHEY, CDR2 SVGAGI. V dropped 5 bases and J dropped 0 bases, with 11 bases sitting between them. CDR3 coding DNA: TGTGCCAGCAGTCCTACAGGGAGCTCCTACAATGAGCAGTTCTTC. Translation gives CASSPTGSSYNEQFF.

The chain links TRBV4-3 to TRBJ1-4; D is ambiguous. The V gene's germline CDR1 is LGHNA and CDR2 YSLEER. This CDR3 is 13 amino acids long. V dropped 4 bases and J dropped 8 bases, with 11 bases sitting between them. The CDR3 is CASSPTRVEKLFF. CDR3 bases: TGCGCCAGCAGCCCTACTAGGGTAGAAAAACTGTTTTTT.

J is TRBJ2-2 and V is TRBV28; 8 bases agree with TRBD2. This CDR3 is 15 amino acids long. J lost 5 bases, V lost 6 bases, and 8 bases had no gene match. Germline V lookup: CDR1 MDHEN, CDR2 SYDVKM. CDR3 loop: CASSLGLVRTGELFF. CDR3 DNA sequence: TGTGCCAGCAGCCTGGGACTAGTAAGAACCGGGGAGCTGTTTTTT.

The J gene is TRBJ1-1, the V gene TRBV5-1; TRBD1 is a possible D gene (5 bases). The CDR3 has 14 residues. Deletions cut 4 bases from V and 7 bases from J, with 17 bases between. The V gene's germline CDR1 is SGHRS and CDR2 YFSETQ. CDR3 coding DNA: TGCGCCAGCAGCCCGTTGGGGGGATACAGTGAAGCTTTCTTT. Protein sequence: CASSPLGGYSEAFF.